These 21 T cell receptor beta chains originate from one sample sequenced in a study of T cell changes during pregnancy in multiple sclerosis. Libraries were prepared by immunoSEQ multiplex PCR; TCRdb keeps only in-frame clonotypes and omits some of them. The sample holds approximately 84,000 clones; about 95% are singletons and the top ten take over 2%. Sequences were derived from peripheral blood, sampled in the third trimester of pregnancy. Receptor source: a female donor with multiple sclerosis, enrolled in a pregnancy study.

The V and J genes are TRBV18 and TRBJ1-3; perhaps TRBD1 as D (6 bases). V was clipped by 6 bases and J by 2 bases, with 14 bases between them. Per the germline V gene, CDR1 is KGHSH and CDR2 is LQKENI. This CDR3 is built from 15 residues. The CDR3 DNA sequence: TGTGCCAGCTCGCGTACAGGGTCGCCTGGAAACACCATATATTTT. Amino acid sequence: CASSRTGSPGNTIYF.

This sequence joins TRBV2 and TRBJ1-2, with TRBD1 as a possible D gene (6 bases). Trimming stripped 6 bases from V and 0 bases from J, with 8 bases between. Germline CDR1 is SNHLY and CDR2 is FYNNEI. The CDR3 covers 13 residues. CDR3 DNA: TGTGCCAGCAGGACAGGAACTAACTATGGCTACACCTTC. Translation gives CASRTGTNYGYTF.

The V and J genes are TRBV11-1 and TRBJ1-4; D not resolved. Trimming removed 1 base from V and 3 bases from J, with 6 bases in between. This CDR3 is built from 14 residues. Germline V gives CDR1 SGHAT, CDR2 FQDESV (reference sequence). CDR3 nucleotides: TGTGCCAGCAGCTTAGGGGCAGCTAATGAAAAACTGTTTTTT. Protein sequence: CASSLGAANEKLFF.

The rearrangement uses TRBV13 and TRBJ1-2; 7 positions match TRBD1. J lost 8 bases, V lost 4 bases, and 10 bases had no gene match. Germline V gives CDR1 PRHDT, CDR2 FYEKMQ (reference sequence). This CDR3 region has 14 residues. Written as DNA, the CDR3 is TGTGCCAGCAGCTCTAGGACAGGCCTAGACGGCTACACCTTC. This translates into CASSSRTGLDGYTF.

A note on this clone: One junction end disagrees with the germline gene, perhaps due to a read error. The chain combines TRBV7-2 with TRBJ2-7; maybe TRBD2 (5 bases). The CDR3 runs 14 residues. Germline-derived CDR1 and CDR2 are SGHTA and FQGNSA. DNA for the CDR3: TGTGCCAGCAGTTTAGGCGGACTTTCCTACGAGCAGTACTTC. Protein sequence: CASSLGGLSYEQYF.

This chain connects TRBV6-5 to TRBJ2-1; D is uncertain. The V gene lost 2 bases and the J gene lost 6 bases, with 5 bases spanning the gap. CDR3 length: 12 amino acids. Germline V gene sequence: CDR1 MNHEY, CDR2 SVGAGI. The CDR3 region is CASSYAGNEQFF. The CDR3 nucleotides are TGTGCCAGCAGTTACGCAGGCAATGAGCAGTTCTTC.

This chain uses TRBV27 with TRBJ2-5, with no clear D. Germline V gives CDR1 MNHEY, CDR2 SMNVEV (reference sequence). This CDR3 has 15 residues. Trimming cost V 3 bases and J 1 base, with 12 bases left between them. CDR3 nucleotides: TGTGCCAGCAGTTTGTCTCGGGTACCCCAAGAGACCCAGTACTTC. It codes for CASSLSRVPQETQYF.

V usage is TRBV9 and J usage is TRBJ2-5; TRBD2 matches at 7 bases. Germline V lookup: CDR1 SGDLS, CDR2 YYNGEE. The length of the CDR3 is 14 residues. Trimming cost V 0 bases and J 4 bases; bases outside gene matches: 3. The DNA of the CDR3 is TGTGCCAGCAGCGTAGCGGGAGGCGGAGAGACCCAGTACTTC. Protein sequence: CASSVAGGGETQYF.

The V gene is TRBV4-1, the J gene TRBJ1-2, with TRBD1 identical over 8 bases. The CDR3 runs to 15 residues. V shed 1 base, J shed 4 bases, and the junction held 5 bases outside the gene matches. Germline CDR1 MGHRA, CDR2 YSYEKL. The CDR3 bases are TGCGCCAGCAGCCAAGCGGCAGGGGGCACCTATGGCTACACCTTC. Residues: CASSQAAGGTYGYTF.

The J gene is TRBJ1-1, the V gene TRBV5-1, with D possibly TRBD1 on 6 matching bases. The germline V gene encodes CDR1 SGHRS and CDR2 YFSETQ. V lost 2 bases to trimming and J lost 4 bases, with 12 bases between them. The CDR3 is 14 residues long. Here the CDR3 reads CASSFQGSSTEAFF. The CDR3 DNA reads as TGCGCCAGCAGCTTTCAGGGGTCTTCCACTGAAGCTTTCTTT.

The rearrangement joins TRBV5-1 to TRBJ1-3; D may be TRBD1 (5 bases). The CDR3 extends over 18 amino acids. Germline V gene sequence: CDR1 SGHRS, CDR2 YFSETQ. Deletions cut 1 base from V and 3 bases from J, with 20 bases between. CDR3 sequence: CASSLSSWEGINGNTIYF. The CDR3, as DNA: TGCGCCAGCAGCTTGTCAAGTTGGGAGGGGATCAATGGAAACACCATATATTTT.

CDR3 sequence (DNA): TGTGCCAGCAGTTTATGGGGGGACACCGGGGAGCTGTTTTTT. Translation gives CASSLWGDTGELFF. The chain has TRBV27 and TRBJ2-2, with D possibly being TRBD2 (6 bases). Germline values: CDR1 MNHEY, CDR2 SMNVEV (reference sequence). The CDR3 is made up of 14 amino acids. With 1 base removed from V and 3 bases from J, the gap between germline ends came to 6 bases.

This chain joins TRBV19 and TRBJ1-2; the match to TRBD1 covers 9 bases. The germline CDR1 and CDR2 sequences are LNHDA and SQIVND (reference sequence). This CDR3 contains 16 residues. V shed 4 bases, J shed 6 bases, and the junction held 12 bases outside the gene matches. The chain's CDR3 is CASSRTGVEIADGYTF. CDR3 bases: TGTGCCAGTAGTAGGACAGGGGTCGAAATAGCGGATGGCTACACCTTC.

The CDR3 sequence: CASSLSWTSGDIQYF. CDR3 nucleotides: TGTGCCAGCAGTTTATCCTGGACTAGCGGGGACATTCAGTACTTC. The chain couples TRBV27 to TRBJ2-4, with TRBD2 matching 12 bases. Losses at the gene ends were 0 bases for V and 8 bases for J; bases not matched to a gene: 2. This CDR3 has 15 residues. Germline V gives CDR1 MNHEY, CDR2 SMNVEV (reference sequence).

J is TRBJ2-2 and V is TRBV5-6; no reliable D call. V lost 1 base and J lost 6, with 13 bases in between. Germline V CDR1 and CDR2: SGHDT, YYEEEE. This CDR3 has 15 amino acids. The DNA for the CDR3 is TGTGCCAGCAGCTTGATTGACGAGGTTCCCGGGGAGCTGTTTTTT. Translated, it gives CASSLIDEVPGELFF.

The sample holds one count of this clone. V gene TRBV19 combines with J gene TRBJ2-1; 8 bases are a match to TRBD2. The ends lost 6 bases at V and 4 bases at J; junction bases unmatched: 8. The CDR3 has 15 residues. Germline lookup yields CDR1 LNHDA and CDR2 SQIVND (reference sequence). CDR3 sequence (DNA): TGTGCCAGTAGCGGGGGGGCGGGGACGTACAATGAGCAGTTCTTC. This codes for CASSGGAGTYNEQFF.

The rearrangement uses TRBV10-2 and TRBJ2-7; 8 nucleotides align to TRBD1. This CDR3 contains 15 residues. The germline V gene encodes CDR1 WSHSY and CDR2 SAAADI. Trimming took 6 bases from V and 3 from J; bases not matched to a gene: 10. CDR3: CASRGTGTGFYEQYF. Here the CDR3 DNA reads TGCGCCAGCAGAGGGACCGGGACAGGTTTCTACGAGCAGTACTTC.

The J gene is TRBJ1-1, the V gene TRBV11-3; the D is unclear. The CDR3 covers 13 residues. Trimming shortened V by 1 base and J by 1 base, and 4 bases separated the two germline ends. Looked up from germline, CDR1 is SGHNT and CDR2 is YENEEA. The CDR3: CASSLGQNTEAFF. The CDR3 DNA reads as TGTGCCAGCAGCTTAGGGCAGAACACTGAAGCTTTCTTT.

The chain has TRBV5-4 and TRBJ2-3; the match to TRBD2 covers 8 bases. This CDR3 contains 15 residues. Per germline, CDR1 SGHNT and CDR2 YYREEE (reference sequence). V lost 5 bases to trimming and J lost 3 bases; unmatched junction nucleotides: 8. The CDR3 sequence: CASRYLGGGTDTQYF. In nucleotides, the CDR3 is TGTGCCAGCAGATATTTGGGCGGGGGGACAGATACGCAGTATTTT. The whole variable domain, remainder taken from reference TRBV5-4 and TRBJ2-3, is ETGVTQSPTHLIKTRGQQVTLRCSSQSGHNTVSWYQQALGQGPQFIFQYYREEENGRGNFPPRFSGLQFPNYSSELNVNALELDDSALYLCASRYLGGGTDTQYFGPGTRLTVL.

This rearrangement joins TRBV28 to TRBJ1-5; 7 bases align to TRBD1. The CDR3 is 16 amino acids. The ends lost 4 bases at V and 0 bases at J; junction bases unmatched: 6. Per germline, CDR1 MDHEN and CDR2 SYDVKM. The CDR3 region has the DNA TGTGCCAGCAGTTCTACAGGGGACCATAGCAATCAGCCCCAGCATTTT. This translates into CASSSTGDHSNQPQHF.

V gene TRBV6-1 combines with J gene TRBJ1-3, with D maybe TRBD1 (5 bases). The ends were cut back, 6 bases at V and 2 bases at J, with 11 bases in the middle. Germline CDR1 and CDR2: MNHNS and SASEGT. This CDR3 spans 14 amino acids. CDR3 coding DNA: TGTGCCAGCAGGATGGGGGGAGCTGGAAACACCATATATTTT. Residues: CASRMGGAGNTIYF.